The text below deals with one T cell receptor (beta chain). What it binds is unknown. The data stem from a study of CD8 T cells in Susac syndrome. Overall study results and limits: In total CD8+ repertoires, roughly 15 Susac-specific public clones were found, and CD8+ TEMRA repertoires had several.

A quantity of roughly 0.5 to 1 ug RNA underwent reverse transcription using random hexamers. Via MiXCR, TCRdb re-called the immunoSEQ multiplex PCR reads, giving one row per CDR3 protein. The sample lists around 69,000 distinct CDR3 sequences; approximately 93% were seen once. The clonotype originates from a human donor with Susac syndrome. Material for sequencing was CD8+ T cells from PBMCs.

The CDR3 spells CASSPARTDTQYF. CDR3 nucleotides: TGTGCCAGCAGTCCTGCCCGCACAGATACGCAGTATTTT. This chain uses TRBV12-3 or TRBV12-4 with TRBJ2-3; D remains ambiguous. V was pared by 5 bases and J by 1 base, with 7 bases between. The length of the CDR3 is 13 residues.